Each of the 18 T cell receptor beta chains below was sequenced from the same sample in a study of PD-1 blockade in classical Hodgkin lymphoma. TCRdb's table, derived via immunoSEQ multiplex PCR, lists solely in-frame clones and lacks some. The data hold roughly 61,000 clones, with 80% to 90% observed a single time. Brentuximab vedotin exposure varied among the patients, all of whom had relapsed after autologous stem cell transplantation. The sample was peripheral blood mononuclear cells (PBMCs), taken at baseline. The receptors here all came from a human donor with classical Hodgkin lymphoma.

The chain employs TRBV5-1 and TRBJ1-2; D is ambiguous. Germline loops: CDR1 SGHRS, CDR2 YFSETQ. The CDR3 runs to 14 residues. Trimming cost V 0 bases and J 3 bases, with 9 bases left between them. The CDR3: CASSLEGTDYGYTF. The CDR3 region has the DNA TGCGCCAGCAGCTTGGAAGGCACCGACTATGGCTACACCTTC. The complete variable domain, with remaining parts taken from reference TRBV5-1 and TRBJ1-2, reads KAGVTQTPRYLIKTRGQQVTLSCSPISGHRSVSWYQQTPGQGLQFLFEYFSETQRNKGNFPGRFSGRQFSNSRSEMNVSTLELGDSALYLCASSLEGTDYGYTFGSGTRLTVV.

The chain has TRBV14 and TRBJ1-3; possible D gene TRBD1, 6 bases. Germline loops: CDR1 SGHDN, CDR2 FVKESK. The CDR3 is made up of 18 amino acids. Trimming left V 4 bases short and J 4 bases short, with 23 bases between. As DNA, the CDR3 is TGTGCCAGCAGCCGGTGGGGGCAGGCCCTACAGTTCGGAAACACCATATATTTT. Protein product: CASSRWGQALQFGNTIYF. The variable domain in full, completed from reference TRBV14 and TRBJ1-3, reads EAGVTQFPSHSVIEKGQTVTLRCDPISGHDNLYWYRRVMGKEIKFLLHFVKESKQDESGMPNNRFLAERTGGTYSTLKVQPAELEDSGVYFCASSRWGQALQFGNTIYFGEGSWLTVV.

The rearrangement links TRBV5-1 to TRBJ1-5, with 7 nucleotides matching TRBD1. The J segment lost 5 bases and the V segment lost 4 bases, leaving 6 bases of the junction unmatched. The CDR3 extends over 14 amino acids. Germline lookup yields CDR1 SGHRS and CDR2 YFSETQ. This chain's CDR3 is CASSISTGDQPQHF. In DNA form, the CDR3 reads TGCGCCAGCAGCATCTCAACAGGGGATCAGCCCCAGCATTTT.

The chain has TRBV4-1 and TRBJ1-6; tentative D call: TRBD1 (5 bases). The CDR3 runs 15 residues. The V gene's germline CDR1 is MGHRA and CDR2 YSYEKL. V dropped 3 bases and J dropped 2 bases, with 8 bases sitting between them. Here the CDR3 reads CASSQGETYNSPLHF. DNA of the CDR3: TGCGCCAGCAGCCAGGGGGAAACCTATAATTCACCCCTCCACTTT.

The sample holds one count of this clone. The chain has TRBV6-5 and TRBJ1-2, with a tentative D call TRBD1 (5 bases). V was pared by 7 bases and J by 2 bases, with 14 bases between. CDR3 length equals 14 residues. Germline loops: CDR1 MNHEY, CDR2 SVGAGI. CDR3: CASTLFEGNYGYTF. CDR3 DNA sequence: TGTGCCAGCACCCTATTTGAGGGGAACTATGGCTACACCTTC.

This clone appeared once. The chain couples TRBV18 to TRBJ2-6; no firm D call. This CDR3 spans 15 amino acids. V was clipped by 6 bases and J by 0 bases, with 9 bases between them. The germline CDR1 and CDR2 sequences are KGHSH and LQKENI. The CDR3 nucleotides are TGTGCCAGCTCGCCCCCGCTCTCTGGGGCCAACGTCCTGACTTTC. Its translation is CASSPPLSGANVLTF.

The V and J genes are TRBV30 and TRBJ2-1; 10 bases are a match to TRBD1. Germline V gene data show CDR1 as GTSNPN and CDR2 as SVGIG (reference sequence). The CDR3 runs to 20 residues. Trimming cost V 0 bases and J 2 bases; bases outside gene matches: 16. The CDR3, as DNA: TGTGCCTGGAGTGTACGAAGACAGGGGGCCTCCAATCGACCCTACAATGAGCAGTTCTTC. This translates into CAWSVRRQGASNRPYNEQFF.

The CDR3 loop is CASRSGAGNTIYF. The CDR3 region has the DNA TGTGCCAGCAGATCGGGAGCCGGAAACACCATATATTTT. This chain links TRBV7-9 with TRBJ1-3; unclear D gene. V was shortened by 6 bases and J by 4 bases, with 10 bases between the two germline ends. CDR1 is SEHNR and CDR2 is FQNEAQ in the germline V gene (reference sequence). The CDR3 loop spans 13 amino acids.

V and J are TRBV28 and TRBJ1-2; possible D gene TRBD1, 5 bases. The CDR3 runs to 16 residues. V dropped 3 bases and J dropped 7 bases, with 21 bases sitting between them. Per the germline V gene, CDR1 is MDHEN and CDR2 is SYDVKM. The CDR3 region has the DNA TGTGCCAGCAGTTTGGAGGGGCCACAAGTTTCAGGTGGCTACACCTTC. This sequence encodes CASSLEGPQVSGGYTF.

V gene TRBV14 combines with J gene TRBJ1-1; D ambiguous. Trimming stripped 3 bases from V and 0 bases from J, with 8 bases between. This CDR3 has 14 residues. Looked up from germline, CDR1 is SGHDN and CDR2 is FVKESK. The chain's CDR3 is CASSHGSMNTEAFF. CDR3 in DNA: TGTGCCAGCAGCCACGGGTCAATGAACACTGAAGCTTTCTTT.

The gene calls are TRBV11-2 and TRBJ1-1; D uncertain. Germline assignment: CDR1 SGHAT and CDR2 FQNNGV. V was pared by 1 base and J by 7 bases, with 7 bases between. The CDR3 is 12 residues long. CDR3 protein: CASSLGPYEAFF. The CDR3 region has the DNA TGTGCCAGCAGCTTAGGGCCTTATGAAGCTTTCTTT.

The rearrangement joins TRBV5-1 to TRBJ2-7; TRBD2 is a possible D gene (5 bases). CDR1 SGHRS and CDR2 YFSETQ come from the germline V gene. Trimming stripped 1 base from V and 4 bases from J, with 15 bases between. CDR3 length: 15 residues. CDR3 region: CASSLTGIGLYEQYF. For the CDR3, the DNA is TGCGCCAGCAGCTTGACCGGGATAGGACTTTACGAGCAGTACTTC.

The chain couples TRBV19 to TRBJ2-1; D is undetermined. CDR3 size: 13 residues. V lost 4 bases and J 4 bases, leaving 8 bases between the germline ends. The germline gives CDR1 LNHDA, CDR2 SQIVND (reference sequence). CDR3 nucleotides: TGTGCCAGTAGTACGCAGGTATACAATGAGCAGTTCTTC. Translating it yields CASSTQVYNEQFF.

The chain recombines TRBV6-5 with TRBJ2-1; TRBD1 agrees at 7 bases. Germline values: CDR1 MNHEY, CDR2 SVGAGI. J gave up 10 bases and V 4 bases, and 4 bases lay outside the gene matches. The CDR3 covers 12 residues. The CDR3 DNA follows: TGTGCCAGCAGTTCCCCGGGACAGGAGCAGTTCTTC. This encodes CASSSPGQEQFF.

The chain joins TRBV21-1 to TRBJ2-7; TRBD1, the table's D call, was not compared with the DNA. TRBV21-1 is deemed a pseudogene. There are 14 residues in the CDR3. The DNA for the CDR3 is TGTGCCAGCAGCTCCAACAGGGGAGACTACGAGCAGTACTTC. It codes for CASSSNRGDYEQYF.

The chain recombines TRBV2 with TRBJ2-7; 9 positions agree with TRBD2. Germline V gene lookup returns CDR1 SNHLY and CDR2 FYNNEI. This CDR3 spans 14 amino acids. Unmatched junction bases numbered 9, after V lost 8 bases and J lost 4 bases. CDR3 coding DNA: TGTGCCAGCGGCAGACTAGCGGAGGAGTACGAGCAGTACTTC. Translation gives CASGRLAEEYEQYF.

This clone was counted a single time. The CDR3 loop is CATRIGAPAPNTEAFF. CDR3 sequence (DNA): TGTGCCACGAGGATCGGGGCACCGGCCCCGAACACTGAAGCTTTCTTT. J is TRBJ1-1 and V is TRBV25-1, with D possibly matching TRBD1 (5 bases). The CDR3 sequence is 16 residues long. Germline V lookup: CDR1 MGHDK, CDR2 SYGVNS. Between the trimmed V and J ends, which lost 10 bases and 1 base, there was a span of 22 bases.

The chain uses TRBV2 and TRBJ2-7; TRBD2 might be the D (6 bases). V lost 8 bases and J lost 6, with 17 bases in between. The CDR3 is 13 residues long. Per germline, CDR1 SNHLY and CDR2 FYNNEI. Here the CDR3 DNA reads TGTGCCAGCCCCGGGAGTCGGATCGGCGAGCAGTACTTC. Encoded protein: CASPGSRIGEQYF.